A selection of T cell receptor beta chains follows, all from one sample in a study of vaccination and CD4 T cells after COVID-19. Antigen specificity for these receptors is unknown. Via MiXCR, TCRdb re-called the PCR reads, giving one row per CDR3 protein. Here the sample spans 5,000 or so distinct CDR3 sequences, around two fifths being singletons. Source material: CD4+ T cells from blood, cultured in vitro. Receptors originate from a human donor in good health. CDR3s include the opening cysteine and the closing phenylalanine or tryptophan. A D gene is named only where the DNA matches it firmly. Expanded clones get a size class; other rows say once, few or many, or leave the size out.

d_call: -
v_call: TRBV2
j_call: TRBJ1-5
cdr3_length: 15
clone_size: few
cdr3_nt: TGTGCCAGCAGTGTTTATCAGAATAGCAATCAGCCCCAGCATTTT
cdr3_aa: CASSVYQNSNQPQHF

d_call: -
v_call: TRBV27
j_call: TRBJ1-2
cdr3_length: 14
clone_size: few
cdr3_nt: TGTGCCAGCAGCCTGACGGGTATGGACTATGGCTACACCTTC
cdr3_aa: CASSLTGMDYGYTF

d_call: -
v_call: TRBV7-9
j_call: TRBJ1-2
cdr3_length: 12
clone_size: -
cdr3_nt: TGTGCCAGCAGCTCTAGTAACTATGGCTACACCTTC
cdr3_aa: CASSSSNYGYTF

d_call: -
v_call: TRBV20-1
j_call: TRBJ2-7
cdr3_length: 14
clone_size: -
cdr3_nt: TGCAGTGAGTACTCCGGGACCTACCATCGGGAGCAGTACTTC
cdr3_aa: CSEYSGTYHREQYF

d_call: TRBD1
v_call: TRBV19
j_call: TRBJ1-6
cdr3_length: 14
clone_size: -
cdr3_nt: TGTGCCAGTAGTACGCGGGACAGGGTCTCACCCCTCCACTTT
cdr3_aa: CASSTRDRVSPLHF

d_call: TRBD2
v_call: TRBV7-6
j_call: TRBJ2-3
cdr3_length: 18
clone_size: -
cdr3_nt: TGTGCCAGCAGCTTAAGGCCAGCGGGGGGGCTGTCGACAGATACGCAGTATTTT
cdr3_aa: CASSLRPAGGLSTDTQYF

d_call: TRBD2
v_call: TRBV11-2
j_call: TRBJ2-2
cdr3_length: 17
clone_size: -
cdr3_nt: TGTGCCAGCAGCTTAAGGCTCGGCGGGAGGAACACCGGGGAGCTGTTTTTT
cdr3_aa: CASSLRLGGRNTGELFF

d_call: -
v_call: TRBV27
j_call: TRBJ1-5
cdr3_length: 13
clone_size: few
cdr3_nt: TGTGCCAGCAGTTTATTTTCCTATCAGCCCCAGCATTTT
cdr3_aa: CASSLFSYQPQHF

d_call: TRBD2
v_call: TRBV6-5
j_call: TRBJ2-1
cdr3_length: 16
clone_size: few
cdr3_nt: TGTGCCAGCAGTTACTCGACAGCGGGGGGCCCTAGTGAGCAGTTCTTC
cdr3_aa: CASSYSTAGGPSEQFF

d_call: -
v_call: TRBV19
j_call: TRBJ1-5
cdr3_length: 15
clone_size: -
cdr3_nt: TGTGCCAGTAGTATGTGGACAGCGACTAATCAGCCCCAGCATTTT
cdr3_aa: CASSMWTATNQPQHF

d_call: TRBD1
v_call: TRBV9
j_call: TRBJ1-2
cdr3_length: 15
clone_size: -
cdr3_nt: TGTGCCAGCAGCACCGGGAACAGGGGGGACTATGGCTACACCTTC
cdr3_aa: CASSTGNRGDYGYTF

d_call: -
v_call: TRBV20-1
j_call: TRBJ1-6
cdr3_length: 16
clone_size: few
cdr3_nt: TGCAGTGCTAGGGGGGCCCCGAGCTCCTATAATTCACCCCTCCACTTT
cdr3_aa: CSARGAPSSYNSPLHF

d_call: -
v_call: TRBV6-5
j_call: TRBJ2-1
cdr3_length: 13
clone_size: -
cdr3_nt: TGTGCCAGCAGTTACTCAAGAGTTTCTGAGCAGTTCTTC
cdr3_aa: CASSYSRVSEQFF

d_call: -
v_call: TRBV19
j_call: TRBJ2-1
cdr3_length: 14
clone_size: -
cdr3_nt: TGTGCCAGTAAGAGTAGACAGAACTACAATGAGCAGTTCTTC
cdr3_aa: CASKSRQNYNEQFF

d_call: -
v_call: TRBV5-3
j_call: TRBJ1-2
cdr3_length: 13
clone_size: -
cdr3_nt: TGTGCCAGCAGCTTGGCTACCCCCGGGGGCTACACCTTC
cdr3_aa: CASSLATPGGYTF

d_call: TRBD2
v_call: TRBV20-1
j_call: TRBJ2-2
cdr3_length: 16
clone_size: -
cdr3_nt: TGCAGTGCTAGGAGGGACTACCCTTCGAACACCGGGGAGCTGTTTTTT
cdr3_aa: CSARRDYPSNTGELFF

d_call: -
v_call: TRBV11-2
j_call: TRBJ2-5
cdr3_length: 13
clone_size: -
cdr3_nt: TGTGCCAGCACCACAGACATCCAAGAGACCCAGTACTTC
cdr3_aa: CASTTDIQETQYF

d_call: -
v_call: TRBV6-1
j_call: TRBJ2-7
cdr3_length: 13
clone_size: -
cdr3_nt: TGTGCCAGCAGTGAGGGCGCAAGCTACGAGCAGTACTTC
cdr3_aa: CASSEGASYEQYF

d_call: TRBD1
v_call: TRBV6-5
j_call: TRBJ1-2
cdr3_length: 15
clone_size: few
cdr3_nt: TGTGCCAGCAGTTACGTAGCCGGGACAGGTAGTGGCTACACCTTC
cdr3_aa: CASSYVAGTGSGYTF

d_call: -
v_call: TRBV19
j_call: TRBJ1-2
cdr3_length: 12
clone_size: -
cdr3_nt: TGTGCCACCGTCGGGACAACGTATGGCTACACCTTC
cdr3_aa: CATVGTTYGYTF

d_call: -
v_call: TRBV20-1
j_call: TRBJ2-3
cdr3_length: 14
clone_size: once
cdr3_nt: TGCAGTGCTAAAAATGGGGGTTCTGTGAATACGCAGTATTTT
cdr3_aa: CSAKNGGSVNTQYF

d_call: TRBD1
v_call: TRBV6-5
j_call: TRBJ1-2
cdr3_length: 16
clone_size: few
cdr3_nt: TGTGCCAGCAGTTACTTGACAGGGCAAGGGCACTATGGCTACACCTTC
cdr3_aa: CASSYLTGQGHYGYTF

d_call: -
v_call: TRBV10-2
j_call: TRBJ2-5
cdr3_length: 14
clone_size: -
cdr3_nt: TGCGCCAGCAGCTTCGGGGAAAGCCAAGAGACCCAGTACTTC
cdr3_aa: CASSFGESQETQYF

d_call: -
v_call: TRBV7-9
j_call: TRBJ2-3
cdr3_length: 13
clone_size: -
cdr3_nt: TGTGCCAGCAGGGACTCACCCACAGATACGCAGTATTTT
cdr3_aa: CASRDSPTDTQYF

d_call: -
v_call: TRBV5-8
j_call: TRBJ1-1
cdr3_length: 16
clone_size: once
cdr3_nt: TGTGCCAGCAGCTTGGCCGGAAATCCTCGGGGCACTGAAGCTTTCTTT
cdr3_aa: CASSLAGNPRGTEAFF

d_call: TRBD1
v_call: TRBV20-1
j_call: TRBJ1-3
cdr3_length: 15
clone_size: -
cdr3_nt: TGCAGTGCTAGCAACAACAGGGGACCTGGAAACACCATATATTTT
cdr3_aa: CSASNNRGPGNTIYF

d_call: -
v_call: TRBV6-1
j_call: TRBJ1-5
cdr3_length: 13
clone_size: -
cdr3_nt: TGTGCCAGCAGTGTGACGGGATATCAGCCCCAGCATTTT
cdr3_aa: CASSVTGYQPQHF

d_call: -
v_call: TRBV6-1
j_call: TRBJ1-3
cdr3_length: 14
clone_size: -
cdr3_nt: TGTGCCAGCAGCCCCGGACAGAAGGGAAACACCATATATTTT
cdr3_aa: CASSPGQKGNTIYF

d_call: -
v_call: TRBV5-1
j_call: TRBJ1-1
cdr3_length: 14
clone_size: -
cdr3_nt: TGCGCCAGCAGCCACAGGGAGGTGAACACTGAAGCTTTCTTT
cdr3_aa: CASSHREVNTEAFF

d_call: -
v_call: TRBV6-4
j_call: TRBJ2-3
cdr3_length: 13
clone_size: -
cdr3_nt: TGTGCCAGCAGTCAAGAAGGGGTAGATACGCAGTATTTT
cdr3_aa: CASSQEGVDTQYF